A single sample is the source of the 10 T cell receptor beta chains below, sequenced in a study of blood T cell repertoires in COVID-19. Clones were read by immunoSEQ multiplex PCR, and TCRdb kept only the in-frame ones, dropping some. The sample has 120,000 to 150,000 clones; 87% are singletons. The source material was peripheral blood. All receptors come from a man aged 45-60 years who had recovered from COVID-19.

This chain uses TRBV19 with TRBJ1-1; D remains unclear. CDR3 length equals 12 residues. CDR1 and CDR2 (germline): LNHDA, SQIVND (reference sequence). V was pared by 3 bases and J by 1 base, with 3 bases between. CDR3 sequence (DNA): TGTGCCAGTAGTATTCGGAACACTGAAGCTTTCTTT. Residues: CASSIRNTEAFF.

Written as DNA, the CDR3 is TGTGCCAGCAGCTTAAGGCTAGCGGGGGGTCCGAGGGAGACCCAGTACTTC. Translated, it gives CASSLRLAGGPRETQYF. The V call is TRBV13, the J call TRBJ2-5, with 11 bases lining up with TRBD2. Germline V lookup: CDR1 PRHDT, CDR2 FYEKMQ (reference sequence). The CDR3 has 17 amino acids. Germline trimming cut 2 bases from V and 5 bases from J; bases unmatched to any gene: 10. The variable domain in full, completed from reference TRBV13 and TRBJ2-5, reads AAGVIQSPRHLIKEKRETATLKCYPIPRHDTVYWYQQGPGQDPQFLISFYEKMQSDKGSIPDRFSAQQFSDYHSELNMSSLELGDSALYFCASSLRLAGGPRETQYFGPGTRLLVL.

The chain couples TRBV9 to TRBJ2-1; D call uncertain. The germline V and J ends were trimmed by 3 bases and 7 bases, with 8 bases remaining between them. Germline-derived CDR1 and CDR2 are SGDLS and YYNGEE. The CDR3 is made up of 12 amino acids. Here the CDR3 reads CASSDIWNEQFF. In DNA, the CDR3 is TGTGCCAGCAGCGACATTTGGAATGAGCAGTTCTTC.

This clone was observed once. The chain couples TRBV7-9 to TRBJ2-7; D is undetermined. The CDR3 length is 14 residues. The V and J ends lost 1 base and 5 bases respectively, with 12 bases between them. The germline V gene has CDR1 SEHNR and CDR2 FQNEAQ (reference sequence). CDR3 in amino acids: CASSLGVRLNEQYF. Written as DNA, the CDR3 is TGTGCCAGCAGCTTAGGAGTCCGACTGAACGAGCAGTACTTC.

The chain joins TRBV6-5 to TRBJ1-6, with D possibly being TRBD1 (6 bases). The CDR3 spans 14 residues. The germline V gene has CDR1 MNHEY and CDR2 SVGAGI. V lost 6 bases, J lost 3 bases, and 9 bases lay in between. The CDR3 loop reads CASRGHLYNSPLHF. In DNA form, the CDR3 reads TGTGCCAGCAGGGGACACCTCTATAATTCACCCCTCCACTTT.

The CDR3 DNA reads TGTGCCAGCGGGTATAGGGGGCTGGACACCGGGGAGCTGTTTTTT. Translation: CASGYRGLDTGELFF. The gene calls are TRBV7-3 and TRBJ2-2, with 7 bases lining up with TRBD1. V was pared by 8 bases and J by 3 bases, with 9 bases of the junction left unmatched. Germline loops: CDR1 SGHTA, CDR2 FQGTGA. CDR3 size: 15 residues.

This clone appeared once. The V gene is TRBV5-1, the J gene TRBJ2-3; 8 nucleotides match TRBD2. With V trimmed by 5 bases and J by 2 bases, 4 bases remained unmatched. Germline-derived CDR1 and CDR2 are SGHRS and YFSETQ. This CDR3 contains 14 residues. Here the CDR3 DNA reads TGCGCCAGCAGGAATAGCGGGACCACAGATACGCAGTATTTT. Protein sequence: CASRNSGTTDTQYF.

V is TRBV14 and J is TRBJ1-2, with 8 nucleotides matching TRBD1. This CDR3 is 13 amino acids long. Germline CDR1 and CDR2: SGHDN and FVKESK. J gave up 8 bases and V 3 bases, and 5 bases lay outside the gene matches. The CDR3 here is CASSQDRVGGYTF. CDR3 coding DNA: TGTGCCAGCAGCCAGGACAGGGTCGGGGGCTACACCTTC.

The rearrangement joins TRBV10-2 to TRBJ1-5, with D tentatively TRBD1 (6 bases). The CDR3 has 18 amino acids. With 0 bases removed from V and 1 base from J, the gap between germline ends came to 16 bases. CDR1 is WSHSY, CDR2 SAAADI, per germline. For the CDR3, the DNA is TGCGCCAGCAGTGAGTCGTTCTCCCAGGGGCTAAGCAATCAGCCCCAGCATTTT. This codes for CASSESFSQGLSNQPQHF.

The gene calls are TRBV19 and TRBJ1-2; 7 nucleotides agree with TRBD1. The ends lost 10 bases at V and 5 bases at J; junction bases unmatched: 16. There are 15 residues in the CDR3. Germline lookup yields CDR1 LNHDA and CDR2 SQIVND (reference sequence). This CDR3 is CAIQTGTGIGYGYTF. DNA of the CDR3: TGTGCCATCCAGACAGGGACGGGGATCGGGTATGGCTACACCTTC.